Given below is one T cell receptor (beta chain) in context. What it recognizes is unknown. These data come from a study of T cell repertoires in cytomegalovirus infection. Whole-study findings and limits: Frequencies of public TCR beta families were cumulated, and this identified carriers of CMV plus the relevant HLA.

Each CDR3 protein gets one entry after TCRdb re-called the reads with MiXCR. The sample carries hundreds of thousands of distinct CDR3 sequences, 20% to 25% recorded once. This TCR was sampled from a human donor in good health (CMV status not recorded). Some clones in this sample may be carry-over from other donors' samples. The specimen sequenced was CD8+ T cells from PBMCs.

The CDR3 coding sequence is TGTGCCAGCAGTTTGAAGGAGATCGGGGAGCTGTTTTTT. Translated, it gives CASSLKEIGELFF. The chain links TRBV27 to TRBJ2-2; no clear D. Germline V gene sequence: CDR1 MNHEY, CDR2 SMNVEV (reference sequence). The V gene lost 3 bases and the J gene lost 7 bases, with 9 bases spanning the gap. The CDR3 is made up of 13 amino acids.